Following are 28 T cell receptor beta chains from one sample sequenced in a study of cytomegalovirus exposure and HLA in healthy donors (dated by TCRdb to 2016 to 2017). The protocol used for the library was the immunoSEQ multiplex PCR assay. The multiplex PCR relied on a mix of 60 forward primers for TCR Vbeta segments and 13 reverse primers for TCR Jbeta segments. TCRdb took over this immuneACCESS table, retaining in-frame rearrangements with V and J assigned. Such tables are incomplete; in checked studies, under half of the missing clones stem from an unresolved V gene, and the remainder is unexplained. Counted in this sample were about 150,000 clones; about 75% of them appeared once. The ten largest account for 4% to 5.5% of the sample. The sample consisted of PBMCs. These receptors were taken from a man aged 55-75 years in good health and CMV-seronegative.

V is TRBV15 and J is TRBJ2-2; 7 bases are a match to TRBD2. The germline CDR1 and CDR2 sequences are LNHNV and YYDKDF (reference sequence). The CDR3 length is 18 residues. Germline trimming cut 0 bases from V and 6 bases from J; bases unmatched to any gene: 13. CDR3 bases: TGTGCCACCAGCAGAGACATGGAGGCGGGAGTAATAGCCGGGGAGCTGTTTTTT. It yields the protein CATSRDMEAGVIAGELFF.

This chain connects TRBV7-2 to TRBJ2-7; TRBD1 aligns across 8 bases. There are 14 residues in the CDR3. V was pared by 3 bases and J by 6 bases, with 7 bases of the junction left unmatched. The germline gives CDR1 SGHTA, CDR2 FQGNSA. The CDR3 loop reads CASSFRTGTGEQYF. The DNA for the CDR3 is TGTGCCAGCAGCTTCCGGACAGGGACGGGCGAGCAGTACTTC. The full variable domain, its missing parts supplied by reference TRBV7-2 and TRBJ2-7, is GAGVSQSPSNKVTEKGKDVELRCDPISGHTALYWYRQSLGQGLEFLIYFQGNSAPDKSGLPSDRFSAERTGGSVSTLTIQRTQQEDSAVYLCASSFRTGTGEQYFGPGTRLTVT.

The genes are TRBV9 and TRBJ2-2; possible D gene TRBD2, 5 bases. From germline, CDR1 is SGDLS and CDR2 YYNGEE. This CDR3 region has 14 residues. V was trimmed by 3 bases and J by 3 bases, leaving 9 bases between them. CDR3 residues: CASSADGDTGELFF. CDR3 DNA sequence: TGTGCCAGCAGCGCCGACGGGGACACCGGGGAGCTGTTTTTT.

The rearrangement links TRBV4-2 to TRBJ2-1; 7 nucleotides agree with TRBD2. The CDR3 loop spans 15 amino acids. The germline gives CDR1 LGHNA, CDR2 YNFKEQ. V gave up 4 bases and J gave up 8 bases; unmatched junction bases: 11. For the CDR3, the DNA is TGTGCCAGCAGCCCCCTAGCAGGGAGGGTCGATGAGCAGTTCTTC. This encodes CASSPLAGRVDEQFF.

This clone was counted at least ten times. The J gene is TRBJ1-1, the V gene TRBV2, with unresolved D. Germline V lookup: CDR1 SNHLY, CDR2 FYNNEI. Trimming removed 4 bases from V and 1 base from J, with 7 bases in between. The CDR3 is 13 residues long. In nucleotides, the CDR3 is TGTGCCAGCAGTGTAGATACGAACACTGAAGCTTTCTTT. It translates to CASSVDTNTEAFF.

The chain couples TRBV5-4 to TRBJ1-2; 8 bases map to TRBD1. Germline CDR1 reads SGHNT; CDR2 reads YYREEE (reference sequence). V lost 4 bases, J lost 2 bases, and 4 bases stayed unmatched. The CDR3 covers 14 residues. For the CDR3, the DNA is TGTGCCAGCAGCCCCCGGACAGGGAACTATGGCTACACCTTC. Protein: CASSPRTGNYGYTF.

Only a few counts were recorded for this clone. The J gene is TRBJ1-2, the V gene TRBV14; 8 bases map to TRBD1. Unmatched junction bases numbered 5, after V lost 5 bases and J lost 0 bases. Germline-derived CDR1 and CDR2 are SGHDN and FVKESK. This CDR3 has 15 residues. CDR3 sequence reads: CASSRDRLANYGYTF. CDR3 nucleotides: TGTGCCAGCAGCAGGGACAGGTTAGCTAACTATGGCTACACCTTC.

The J gene is TRBJ1-2, the V gene TRBV28; D uncertain. Between the trimmed V and J ends, which lost 4 bases and 6 bases, there was a span of 9 bases. Per the germline V gene, CDR1 is MDHEN and CDR2 is SYDVKM. This CDR3 region has 12 residues. The CDR3 coding sequence is TGTGCCAGCAGTTCCCCTCTCGATGGCTACACCTTC. It translates to CASSSPLDGYTF.

This clone was counted between two and nine times. V usage is TRBV6-6 and J usage is TRBJ2-7; D uncertain. The CDR3 sequence is 15 residues long. Trimming pared 0 bases from V and 2 bases from J, leaving 11 bases between. Germline CDR1 MNHNY, CDR2 SVGAGI (reference sequence). The CDR3, as DNA: TGTGCCAGCAGTTACTCGACGGGTAAACCCTACGAGCAGTACTTC. Its protein product is CASSYSTGKPYEQYF.

The chain joins TRBV5-4 to TRBJ2-1; 11 nucleotides match TRBD2. Germline-derived CDR1 and CDR2 are SGHNT and YYREEE (reference sequence). V was clipped by 6 bases and J by 9 bases; unmatched bases: 11. This CDR3 has 15 residues. The CDR3 sequence is CASTSPLAGEGEQFF. CDR3 bases: TGTGCCAGCACCTCCCCACTAGCGGGAGAGGGTGAGCAGTTCTTC.

The CDR3 nucleotides read TGTGCCAGCAATCCTACGGGTTACAATGAGCAGTTCTTC. This codes for CASNPTGYNEQFF. This chain links TRBV5-4 with TRBJ2-1, with unresolved D. V was clipped by 6 bases and J by 4 bases, with 11 bases between them. This CDR3 is built from 13 residues. Germline assignment: CDR1 SGHNT and CDR2 YYREEE (reference sequence).

The chain couples TRBV14 to TRBJ2-3, with TRBD2 identical over 13 bases. V gave up 2 bases and J gave up 4 bases; unmatched junction bases: 12. Germline CDR1 is SGHDN and CDR2 is FVKESK. This CDR3 is 19 amino acids long. The CDR3 bases are TGTGCCAGCAGCCAAACTCCACCTGGGACTAGCGGGAAACCAGATACGCAGTATTTT. Amino acid sequence: CASSQTPPGTSGKPDTQYF.

In DNA, the CDR3 is TGTGCCACGCGGGGGCTGGCATCCTACAATGAGCAGTTCTTC. It translates to CATRGLASYNEQFF. This chain uses TRBV2 with TRBJ2-1, with D possibly being TRBD2 (7 bases). Trimming left V 10 bases short and J 1 base short, with 14 bases between. Germline values: CDR1 SNHLY, CDR2 FYNNEI. This CDR3 region has 14 residues.

In this sample, this clone turned up a few times. CDR3 sequence: CASSPYSGGYTF. The CDR3 DNA sequence: TGTGCCAGCAGTCCCTATTCCGGTGGCTACACCTTC. The genes are TRBV28 and TRBJ1-2; D is uncertain. Between the trimmed V and J ends, which lost 5 bases and 7 bases, there was a span of 11 bases. The CDR3 length is 12 residues. Germline lookup yields CDR1 MDHEN and CDR2 SYDVKM.

J is TRBJ2-5 and V is TRBV7-7, with a tentative D call TRBD2 (6 bases). Germline V gene data show CDR1 as SSHAT and CDR2 as FNYEAQ (reference sequence). Trimming left V 10 bases short and J 4 bases short, with 16 bases between. CDR3 length: 13 residues. This CDR3 is CATLSGDSETQYF. The DNA of the CDR3 is TGTGCCACCCTCTCGGGGGATTCAGAGACCCAGTACTTC.

This clone was seen a handful of times. Other DNA variants within this sample encode the same CDR3. The V call is TRBV6-4, the J call TRBJ1-1; 9 bases match TRBD1. Germline V gives CDR1 MRHNA, CDR2 SNTAGT. Trimming removed 8 bases from V and 3 bases from J; junction bases left unmatched: 4. This CDR3 spans 13 amino acids. In DNA form, the CDR3 reads TGTGCCAGCTCTAGGACAGGGGACACTGAAGCTTTCTTT. Amino acid sequence: CASSRTGDTEAFF.

The chain links TRBV13 to TRBJ2-7; TRBD1 agrees at 7 bases. Germline assignment: CDR1 PRHDT and CDR2 FYEKMQ (reference sequence). The CDR3 totals 17 residues. The V segment lost 4 bases and the J segment 0 bases; nucleotides outside the gene matches: 12. CDR3 coding DNA: TGTGCCAGCAGCTCCGCTCCTTCCGGGACAGACTCCTACGAGCAGTACTTC. It specifies CASSSAPSGTDSYEQYF.

The CDR3, as DNA: TGTGCCAGCAGCCAGGGGTTCTCCACTGAAGCTTTCTTT. Its protein product is CASSQGFSTEAFF. The chain has TRBV11-2 and TRBJ1-1; D may be TRBD1 (6 bases). Looked up from germline, CDR1 is SGHAT and CDR2 is FQNNGV. This CDR3 is 13 amino acids long. V was pared by 5 bases and J by 4 bases, with 11 bases between. Combining the CDR3 with reference TRBV11-2 and TRBJ1-1 gives the whole variable domain EAGVAQSPRYKIIEKRQSVAFWCNPISGHATLYWYQQILGQGPKLLIQFQNNGVVDDSQLPKDRFSAERLKGVDSTLKIQPAKLEDSAVYLCASSQGFSTEAFFGQGTRLTVV.

The V and J genes are TRBV4-3 and TRBJ2-1; 10 bases map to TRBD2. The CDR3 sequence is 18 residues long. V lost 1 base, J lost 5 bases, and 11 bases stayed unmatched. The germline V gene has CDR1 LGHNA and CDR2 YSLEER. The CDR3 is CASSQAPAGAGGNNEQFF. CDR3 in DNA: TGCGCCAGCAGCCAAGCTCCCGCGGGAGCGGGGGGGAACAATGAGCAGTTCTTC.

This rearrangement joins TRBV6-5 to TRBJ1-6, with 9 positions matching TRBD1. Germline V gives CDR1 MNHEY, CDR2 SVGAGI. Losses at the gene ends were 6 bases for V and 10 bases for J; bases not matched to a gene: 10. This CDR3 spans 15 amino acids. In nucleotides, the CDR3 is TGTGCCAGCAGCGTCCAGACAGGGGGATCATCACCCCTCCACTTT. Protein sequence: CASSVQTGGSSPLHF.

Here the CDR3 reads CASSDRVNYGYTF. The CDR3 DNA sequence: TGTGCCAGCAGCGACAGGGTTAACTATGGCTACACCTTC. The chain joins TRBV6-1 to TRBJ1-2, with TRBD1 matching over 7 bases. V was clipped by 6 bases and J by 1 base; unmatched bases: 2. Germline V gene lookup returns CDR1 MNHNS and CDR2 SASEGT. The CDR3 consists of 13 residues.

This clone was found once. This chain uses TRBV6-5 with TRBJ1-1; 7 nucleotides align to TRBD1. This CDR3 has 13 residues. Germline CDR1 MNHEY, CDR2 SVGAGI. Trimming removed 6 bases from V and 9 bases from J; junction bases left unmatched: 10. The CDR3: CASSPTLQGKAFF. The CDR3 region has the DNA TGTGCCAGCAGCCCTACCCTACAGGGGAAAGCTTTCTTT.

The V call is TRBV9, the J call TRBJ2-2; D gene ambiguous. Deletions cut 4 bases from V and 3 bases from J, with 10 bases between. Germline V CDR1 and CDR2: SGDLS, YYNGEE. The CDR3 extends over 14 amino acids. Written as DNA, the CDR3 is TGTGCCAGCAGCCCGGGTCCTGACACCGGGGAGCTGTTTTTT. Its translation is CASSPGPDTGELFF.

The V and J genes are TRBV4-1 and TRBJ1-1, with 7 bases matching TRBD1. Per the germline V gene, CDR1 is MGHRA and CDR2 is YSYEKL. The junction had 4 bases not matched to a gene; V was cut back by 4 bases and J by 8 bases. The CDR3 spans 12 residues. CDR3 nucleotide sequence: TGCGCCAGCAGCCCCTGGACAGGAGAAGCTTTCTTT. Its translation is CASSPWTGEAFF.

This clone was counted only a few times. DNA for the CDR3: TGTGCCAGTAGTATAAGTAGAGGGACAGGTACAAGCAATCAGCCCCAGCATTTT. Protein sequence: CASSISRGTGTSNQPQHF. The V and J genes are TRBV19 and TRBJ1-5; TRBD1 agrees at 8 bases. The CDR3 length is 18 residues. The junction had 10 bases not matched to a gene; V was cut back by 2 bases and J by 1 base. The germline CDR1 and CDR2 sequences are LNHDA and SQIVND (reference sequence). The full variable domain, with the rest looked up from reference TRBV19 and TRBJ1-5, is DGGITQSPKYLFRKEGQNVTLSCEQNLNHDAMYWYRQDPGQGLRLIYYSQIVNDFQKGDIAEGYSVSREKKESFPLTVTSAQKNPTAFYLCASSISRGTGTSNQPQHFGDGTRLSIL.

J is TRBJ2-2 and V is TRBV23-1; unclear D gene. TRBV23-1 is an open reading frame whose function is uncertain. The germline V and J ends were trimmed by 4 bases and 4 bases, with 10 bases remaining between them. This CDR3 is 14 amino acids long. The DNA of the CDR3 is TGCGCCAGCAGTCTAATAGGAGTCACCGGGGAGCTGTTTTTT. This encodes CASSLIGVTGELFF.

The chain links TRBV7-2 to TRBJ2-7; D ambiguous. Germline V CDR1 and CDR2: SGHTA, FQGNSA. Trimming pared 5 bases from V and 7 bases from J, leaving 9 bases between. The CDR3 covers 11 residues. The CDR3 coding sequence is TGTGCCAGCAGCCGCGAATATGAGCAGTACTTC. Translation gives CASSREYEQYF.

The rearrangement joins TRBV2 to TRBJ2-3, with 9 bases fitting TRBD1. Germline CDR1 is SNHLY and CDR2 is FYNNEI. Unmatched junction bases numbered 3, after V lost 7 bases and J lost 1 base. The CDR3 runs 14 residues. The CDR3 loop reads CASNRDRGTDTQYF. In DNA form, the CDR3 reads TGTGCCAGCAATCGGGACAGGGGCACAGATACGCAGTATTTT.